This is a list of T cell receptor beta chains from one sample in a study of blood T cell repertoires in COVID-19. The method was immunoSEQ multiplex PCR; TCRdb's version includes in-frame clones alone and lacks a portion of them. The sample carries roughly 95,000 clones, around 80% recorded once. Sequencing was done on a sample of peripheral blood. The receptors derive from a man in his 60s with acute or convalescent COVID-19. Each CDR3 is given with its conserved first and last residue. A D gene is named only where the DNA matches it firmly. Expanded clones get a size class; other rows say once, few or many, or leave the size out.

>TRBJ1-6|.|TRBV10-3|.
TGTGCCATCAGCACCGGGACACTAGTTAATTCACCCCTCCACTTT
CAISTGTLVNSPLHF
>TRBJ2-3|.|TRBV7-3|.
TGTGCCAGCAGCCCCGGTCTCCGCACAGATACGCAGTATTTT
CASSPGLRTDTQYF
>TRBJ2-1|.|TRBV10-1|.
TGCGCCAGCAGTGAGTCGTATGAGGATGAGCAGTTCTTC
CASSESYEDEQFF
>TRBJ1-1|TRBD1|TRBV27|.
TGTGCCAGCCGGTTGGGACAGGCGAACACTGAAGCTTTCTTT
CASRLGQANTEAFF
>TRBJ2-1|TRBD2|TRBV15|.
TGTGCCACCAGCAGCCCAGGGACTACAAGGAGTAATGAGCAGTTCTTC
CATSSPGTTRSNEQFF
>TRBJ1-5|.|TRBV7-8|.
TGTGCCAGCAGCTTAGCCCCAAGACAGCTCTATAGCAATCAGCCCCAGCATTTT
CASSLAPRQLYSNQPQHF
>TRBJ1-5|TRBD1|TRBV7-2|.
TGTGCCAGCAGCTTAAATACAGGGGAAAATCAGCCCCAGCATTTT
CASSLNTGENQPQHF
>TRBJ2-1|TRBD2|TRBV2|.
TGTGCCAGCAGTGGGGGAGCGGGAAACCTGGATGAGCAGTTCTTC
CASSGGAGNLDEQFF
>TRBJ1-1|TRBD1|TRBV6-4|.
TGTGCCAGCAGCGCGGGACAGGGGAACACTGAAGCTTTCTTT
CASSAGQGNTEAFF
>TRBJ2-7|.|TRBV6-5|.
TGTGCCAGCAGCGACTCCGGGACATCGACCTACGAGCAGTACTTC
CASSDSGTSTYEQYF
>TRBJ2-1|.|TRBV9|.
TGTGCCAGCAGCGTAGGGGCAGCCAACAATGAGCAGTTCTTC
CASSVGAANNEQFF
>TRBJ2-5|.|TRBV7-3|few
TGTGCCAGCAGCTTAGGAGGGGCCGGAGACAGTGAGACCCAGTACTTC
CASSLGGAGDSETQYF
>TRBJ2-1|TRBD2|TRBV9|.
TGTGCCAGCAGCGTAAGGCCTAGCGGTGAGCAGTTCTTC
CASSVRPSGEQFF
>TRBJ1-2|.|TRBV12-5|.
TGTGCTAGTGGTTTGGGGAGGGCGGATGGCTACACCTTC
CASGLGRADGYTF
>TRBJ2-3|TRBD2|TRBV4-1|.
TGCGCCAGCAGCCAAGGCGGGGGGGGCCCCACAGATACGCAGTATTTT
CASSQGGGGPTDTQYF
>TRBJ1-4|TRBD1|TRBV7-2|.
TGTGCCAGCAGCTTATTCGGGACAGGGTACAATGAAAAACTGTTTTTT
CASSLFGTGYNEKLFF
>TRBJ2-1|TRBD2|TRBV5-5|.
TGTGCCAGCAGCACTACCGGGACTAGCAATGAGCAGTTCTTC
CASSTTGTSNEQFF
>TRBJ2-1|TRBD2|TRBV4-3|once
TGCGCCAGCAGCCAAGATCGTACGCTAGCGGGGAATGAGCAGTTCTTC
CASSQDRTLAGNEQFF
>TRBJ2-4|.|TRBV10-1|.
TGCGCCAGCAGTGAGTCGGGGGAGGTAGCCAAAAACATTCAGTACTTC
CASSESGEVAKNIQYF
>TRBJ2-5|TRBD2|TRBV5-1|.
TGCGCCAGCAGCTTGGTCCTAGCGGGGGGGCTGGAGACCCAGTACTTC
CASSLVLAGGLETQYF
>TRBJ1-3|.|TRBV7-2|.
TGTGCCAGCAGCCTGAGCGGCCCATACTCTGGAAACACCATATATTTT
CASSLSGPYSGNTIYF
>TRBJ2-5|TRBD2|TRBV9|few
TGTGCCAGCAGCGTAGATAGCGGGAGGGGGGAGACCCAGTACTTC
CASSVDSGRGETQYF
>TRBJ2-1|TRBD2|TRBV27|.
TGTGCCAGCAGCCCCTATCTAGCGGGGGGAGGGAATGAGCAGTTCTTC
CASSPYLAGGGNEQFF
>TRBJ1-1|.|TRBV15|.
TGTGCCACCAGCAGGCTAGGGGGGGCCACTGAAGCTTTCTTT
CATSRLGGATEAFF